Listed here are 10 T cell receptor beta chains from one sample, sequenced in a study of cytomegalovirus exposure and HLA in healthy donors. PCR employed 60 Vbeta and 13 Jbeta primers. Data came from immunoSEQ multiplex PCR; TCRdb stores just in-frame clones and leaves some out. The sample holds roughly 140,000 clones; roughly 75% are singletons and the top ten take 1.3% to 1.5%. The sequenced material came from PBMCs. These TCRs come from a man between 18 and 35 years old in good health and CMV-seronegative.

This clone was counted a few times. This sequence joins TRBV4-3 and TRBJ2-1; possibly TRBD1 for D (6 bases). The CDR3 contains 15 residues. Germline CDR1 LGHNA, CDR2 YSLEER. Trimming removed 0 bases from V and 6 bases from J, with 12 bases in between. Here the CDR3 DNA reads TGCGCCAGCAGCCAAGATTGGGTAGGGGGCAATGAGCAGTTCTTC. It specifies CASSQDWVGGNEQFF.

The chain uses TRBV7-9 and TRBJ2-3; TRBD2 might be the D (6 bases). V was pared by 0 bases and J by 1 base, with 8 bases between. CDR3 length: 15 amino acids. Germline V gene sequence: CDR1 SEHNR, CDR2 FQNEAQ (reference sequence). CDR3 bases: TGTGCCAGCAGCTTAGCAGGGGAGGGCACAGATACGCAGTATTTT. It translates to CASSLAGEGTDTQYF.

This sequence joins TRBV5-5 and TRBJ2-7; TRBD2 might be the D (6 bases). V was clipped by 1 base and J by 2 bases, with 13 bases between them. Germline-derived CDR1 and CDR2 are SGHKS and YYEKEE (reference sequence). The CDR3 length is 15 residues. CDR3 sequence: CASSLSLAATYEQYF. The CDR3 nucleotides are TGTGCCAGCAGCTTGAGTTTAGCGGCGACCTACGAGCAGTACTTC.

The chain combines TRBV4-3 with TRBJ2-7, with a possible D match to TRBD2 (5 bases). Germline V gene lookup returns CDR1 LGHNA and CDR2 YSLEER. V was cut by 0 bases and J by 2 bases, with 11 bases left in between. The CDR3 consists of 15 residues. Here the CDR3 DNA reads TGCGCCAGCAGCCAAGATCGGACTTCTCCCTACGAGCAGTACTTC. Amino acids: CASSQDRTSPYEQYF.

CDR3 residues: CSVEGGPRTDTQYF. DNA of the CDR3: TGCAGCGTTGAGGGGGGTCCTCGCACAGATACGCAGTATTTT. The chain recombines TRBV29-1 with TRBJ2-3; perhaps TRBD2 as D (6 bases). The CDR3 loop spans 14 amino acids. Germline loops: CDR1 SQVTM, CDR2 ANQGSEA. Deletions cut 3 bases from V and 1 base from J, with 11 bases between.

The DNA for the CDR3 is TGTGCCAGCAGTTTCCCCGGGAGACTCTACGAGCAGTACTTC. Its translation is CASSFPGRLYEQYF. The chain recombines TRBV28 with TRBJ2-7, with D possibly TRBD2 on 6 matching bases. CDR1 and CDR2 (germline): MDHEN, SYDVKM. The germline V and J ends were trimmed by 3 bases and 3 bases, with 12 bases remaining between them. The CDR3 length is 14 residues.

The chain links TRBV6-6 to TRBJ2-5; 7 bases fit TRBD2. V shed 5 bases and J 4 bases; nucleotides not matched to a gene: 7. Germline values: CDR1 MNHNY, CDR2 SVGAGI (reference sequence). The length of the CDR3 is 14 residues. The CDR3 spells CASSGGGPRETQYF. CDR3 coding DNA: TGTGCCAGCAGTGGGGGAGGGCCCCGAGAGACCCAGTACTTC.

This clone was recorded a few times. This rearrangement joins TRBV7-2 to TRBJ1-5; possibly TRBD1 for D (5 bases). Deletions cut 7 bases from V and 0 bases from J, with 16 bases between. CDR1 is SGHTA, CDR2 FQGNSA, per germline. The CDR3 is made up of 16 amino acids. Written as DNA, the CDR3 is TGTGCCAGCAACGACGGGGGACGGAGTAGCAATCAGCCCCAGCATTTT. As protein: CASNDGGRSSNQPQHF.

V gene TRBV18 combines with J gene TRBJ2-1, with 10 nucleotides matching TRBD2. Germline V CDR1 and CDR2: KGHSH, LQKENI. With 8 bases clipped from V and 7 bases from J, the junction kept 8 bases outside the gene matches. The CDR3 is 14 residues long. CDR3 DNA sequence: TGTGCCAGCCAGGGCCTAGCGGGAGTTAATGAGCAGTTCTTC. It specifies CASQGLAGVNEQFF.

This chain connects TRBV30 to TRBJ1-3, with a tentative D call TRBD1 (6 bases). V was clipped by 5 bases and J by 1 base, with 6 bases between them. Germline assignment: CDR1 GTSNPN and CDR2 SVGIG (reference sequence). The CDR3 is 12 residues long. CDR3 amino acids: CAWGQSGNTIYF. DNA for the CDR3: TGTGCCTGGGGACAGTCTGGAAACACCATATATTTT.